A single sample is the source of the 29 T cell receptor beta chains below, sequenced in a study of T cell responses to AZD1222 COVID-19 vaccine. Sequenced by immunoSEQ multiplex PCR; TCRdb stores in-frame clones only, minus some. The table lists 150,000 to 200,000 clones, almost 95% of them singletons. The specimen comprised peripheral blood, sampled on day 0 of AZD1222 vaccination. Every receptor here comes from an adult in good health.

V is TRBV19 and J is TRBJ2-5; TRBD2 matches at 7 bases. CDR1 is LNHDA and CDR2 is SQIVND in the germline V gene (reference sequence). V shed 7 bases and J 5 bases; nucleotides not matched to a gene: 13. The CDR3 is 15 residues long. CDR3 protein: CASTAGLGVRETQYF. In DNA form, the CDR3 reads TGTGCCAGTACAGCGGGGTTAGGGGTCCGGGAGACCCAGTACTTC.

The chain joins TRBV30 to TRBJ2-1; D may be TRBD1 or TRBD2 (6 bases each). This CDR3 contains 14 residues. Per germline, CDR1 GTSNPN and CDR2 SVGIG (reference sequence). V was cut by 4 bases and J by 4 bases, with 14 bases left in between. CDR3 bases: TGTGCCTGGATGGTCGGGGGCCGGTACAATGAGCAGTTCTTC. Protein product: CAWMVGGRYNEQFF.

DNA for the CDR3: TGTGCCAGCAGCCTAGACGCAACACCCTACGGAAACACCATATATTTT. This sequence encodes CASSLDATPYGNTIYF. The rearrangement links TRBV28 to TRBJ1-3, with no clear D. Germline CDR1 is MDHEN and CDR2 is SYDVKM. CDR3 length: 16 residues. V lost 6 bases and J lost 4, with 19 bases in between.

The CDR3 DNA reads TGTGCCAGCAGCTTGGGCCCAGACAGGGAGGGTGAAAAACTGTTTTTT. It specifies CASSLGPDREGEKLFF. The V call is TRBV5-4, the J call TRBJ1-4; TRBD1 matches at 7 bases. This CDR3 region has 16 residues. Trimming removed 0 bases from V and 7 bases from J; junction bases left unmatched: 9. The germline CDR1 and CDR2 sequences are SGHNT and YYREEE (reference sequence). The variable domain in full, completed from reference TRBV5-4 and TRBJ1-4, reads ETGVTQSPTHLIKTRGQQVTLRCSSQSGHNTVSWYQQALGQGPQFIFQYYREEENGRGNFPPRFSGLQFPNYSSELNVNALELDDSALYLCASSLGPDREGEKLFFGSGTQLSVL.

V gene TRBV27 combines with J gene TRBJ2-7; possibly TRBD2 for D (6 bases). Trimming pared 5 bases from V and 2 bases from J, leaving 16 bases between. Germline V lookup: CDR1 MNHEY, CDR2 SMNVEV (reference sequence). CDR3 length: 15 amino acids. The CDR3 protein is CASSPRKAGAYEQYF. The CDR3 DNA sequence: TGTGCCAGCAGTCCCCGTAAAGCGGGCGCCTACGAGCAGTACTTC.

The J gene is TRBJ1-1, the V gene TRBV27; D not certain. CDR1 is MNHEY, CDR2 SMNVEV, per germline (reference sequence). Trimming removed 0 bases from V and 5 bases from J, with 7 bases in between. This CDR3 region has 13 residues. CDR3 residues: CASSLSWRTEAFF. CDR3 sequence (DNA): TGTGCCAGCAGTTTATCGTGGAGAACTGAAGCTTTCTTT.

The chain has TRBV4-1 and TRBJ1-5, with D possibly TRBD1 on 5 matching bases. V was clipped by 5 bases and J by 1 base, with 12 bases between them. There are 15 residues in the CDR3. In germline, CDR1 is MGHRA, CDR2 YSYEKL. The DNA for the CDR3 is TGCGCCAGCAGCAGTCAGGGCGGGAGCAATCAGCCCCAGCATTTT. Translated, it gives CASSSQGGSNQPQHF.

Notes on this clone: The germline gene is not matched at one end of the junction; a read error may be the cause. The rearrangement links TRBV28 to TRBJ1-4, with D possibly matching TRBD1 (6 bases). CDR1 MDHEN and CDR2 SYDVKM come from the germline V gene. The CDR3 is made up of 13 amino acids. The DNA for the CDR3 is TGTGCGAGCAGCAGGGGCCGGGGTGAAAAACTGTTTTTT. This encodes CASSRGRGEKLFF.

V gene TRBV27 combines with J gene TRBJ1-6, with D possibly TRBD1 on 5 matching bases. V lost 3 bases and J lost 4, with 10 bases in between. The CDR3 has 15 amino acids. Germline CDR1 is MNHEY and CDR2 is SMNVEV (reference sequence). CDR3 sequence: CASSLQGIYNSPLHF. DNA of the CDR3: TGTGCCAGCAGTTTGCAGGGTATTTATAATTCACCCCTCCACTTT.

V and J are TRBV6-5 and TRBJ1-2, with 7 positions matching TRBD1. The CDR3 is 12 residues long. Germline CDR1 MNHEY, CDR2 SVGAGI. J was trimmed by 8 bases and V by 6 bases; bases with no gene match: 6. The CDR3 loop is CASRDRLRGYTF. The CDR3 DNA reads TGTGCCAGCAGGGACAGGCTGAGGGGCTACACCTTC.

This sequence joins TRBV28 and TRBJ2-7, with 7 bases matching TRBD1. Germline trimming cut 4 bases from V and 2 bases from J; bases unmatched to any gene: 2. Germline-derived CDR1 and CDR2 are MDHEN and SYDVKM. This CDR3 is 13 amino acids long. The CDR3 DNA reads TGTGCCAGCAGTTACGGACAGGCCTACGAGCAGTACTTC. Amino acid sequence: CASSYGQAYEQYF.

The gene calls are TRBV28 and TRBJ1-1, with 9 bases fitting TRBD1. Germline values: CDR1 MDHEN, CDR2 SYDVKM. The CDR3 totals 14 residues. V trimming: 5 bases; J trimming: 1 base; junction bases outside the gene matches: 2. CDR3: CASSLGQGNTEAFF. In nucleotides, the CDR3 is TGTGCCAGCAGTCTGGGACAGGGGAACACTGAAGCTTTCTTT.

Only one count was recorded for this clone. This specimen includes other DNA sequences encoding the same CDR3. This chain links TRBV28 with TRBJ2-1; the D gene is possibly TRBD1 (5 bases). The CDR3 extends over 13 amino acids. The germline V gene has CDR1 MDHEN and CDR2 SYDVKM. V lost 7 bases and J 4 bases, leaving 11 bases between the germline ends. The CDR3 loop is CASISGAYNEQFF. The DNA for the CDR3 is TGTGCCAGCATCAGTGGGGCTTACAATGAGCAGTTCTTC.

The rearrangement uses TRBV4-1 and TRBJ1-4; D not certain. The CDR3 sequence is 15 residues long. CDR1 MGHRA and CDR2 YSYEKL come from the germline V gene. Trimming cost V 1 base and J 8 bases, with 14 bases left between them. CDR3 sequence: CASSQVGIAGEKLFF. DNA for the CDR3: TGCGCCAGCAGCCAAGTAGGAATAGCTGGAGAAAAACTGTTTTTT.

The chain joins TRBV11-2 to TRBJ1-4; 7 nucleotides match TRBD1. V lost 4 bases and J lost 8; bases outside the gene matches: 10. The CDR3 spans 15 residues. Germline assignment: CDR1 SGHAT and CDR2 FQNNGV. The CDR3, as DNA: TGTGCCAGCAGCTACCAGACAGGGTTAATAGAAAAACTGTTTTTT. Translation gives CASSYQTGLIEKLFF.

The chain links TRBV25-1 to TRBJ1-2, with 7 bases identical to TRBD1. V was clipped by 4 bases and J by 8 bases; unmatched bases: 4. The CDR3 is made up of 12 amino acids. Germline CDR1 is MGHDK and CDR2 is SYGVNS. CDR3 coding DNA: TGTGCCAGCAGTGCCGACAGGGTGGGCTACACCTTC. Translating it yields CASSADRVGYTF.

The chain combines TRBV4-1 with TRBJ1-3; D may be TRBD1 (6 bases). The V end lost 1 base, the J end lost 0 bases, and 13 bases lay between the germline ends. The CDR3 spans 17 residues. The germline CDR1 and CDR2 sequences are MGHRA and YSYEKL. CDR3 coding DNA: TGCGCCAGCAGCCAAGCTTCCGGACAGTTCTCTGGAAACACCATATATTTT. Its translation is CASSQASGQFSGNTIYF.

In this sample, this clone turned up once. The chain links TRBV7-8 to TRBJ2-2; D gene unclear. The V and J ends lost 5 bases and 5 bases respectively, with 9 bases between them. The CDR3 has 13 residues. Germline values: CDR1 SGHVS, CDR2 FQNEAQ. The CDR3, as DNA: TGTGCCAGCAGCCCTCTACGGACCGGGGAGCTGTTTTTT. Residues: CASSPLRTGELFF.

This clone was counted a few times. The chain carries TRBV28 and TRBJ2-1; D is possibly TRBD2 (6 bases). Trimming took off 3 bases at V and 0 bases at J, with 6 bases between the two ends. Germline V gives CDR1 MDHEN, CDR2 SYDVKM. This CDR3 spans 14 amino acids. The CDR3 here is CASSLEGSYNEQFF. In DNA form, the CDR3 reads TGTGCCAGCAGTTTGGAGGGCTCCTACAATGAGCAGTTCTTC. Supplemented by reference TRBV28 and TRBJ2-1, the full variable domain reads DVKVTQSSRYLVKRTGEKVFLECVQDMDHENMFWYRQDPGLGLRLIYFSYDVKMKEKGDIPEGYSVSREKKERFSLILESASTNQTSMYLCASSLEGSYNEQFFGPGTRLTVL.

This chain connects TRBV12-2 to TRBJ2-2; the table's D gene call, TRBD1, was not cross checked with the DNA. TRBV12-2 has pseudogene status. This CDR3 is built from 16 residues. CDR3 region: CASRLAGTGDTGELFF. The CDR3 region has the DNA TGTGCAAGTCGCTTAGCGGGGACAGGGGACACCGGGGAGCTGTTTTTT.

The genes are TRBV5-1 and TRBJ1-1; 7 bases are a match to TRBD1. Germline V gene lookup returns CDR1 SGHRS and CDR2 YFSETQ. V lost 5 bases and J lost 3; bases outside the gene matches: 4. The CDR3 spans 13 residues. This chain's CDR3 is CASSSQGDTEAFF. CDR3 nucleotide sequence: TGCGCCAGCAGTTCCCAGGGGGACACTGAAGCTTTCTTT.

The chain has TRBV19 and TRBJ2-1; D gene ambiguous. Germline lookup yields CDR1 LNHDA and CDR2 SQIVND (reference sequence). The CDR3 is made up of 15 amino acids. V was trimmed by 3 bases and J by 3 bases, leaving 12 bases between them. The CDR3, as DNA: TGTGCCAGTAGTATGGGCAGGTCTCACTACAATGAGCAGTTCTTC. This translates into CASSMGRSHYNEQFF.

This sequence joins TRBV7-8 and TRBJ2-1; tentatively, D is TRBD2 (6 bases). The CDR3 is 13 amino acids. V was pared by 3 bases and J by 7 bases, with 10 bases between. The germline V gene has CDR1 SGHVS and CDR2 FQNEAQ. CDR3: CASSLGGWNEQFF. The CDR3, as DNA: TGTGCCAGCAGCTTGGGGGGTTGGAATGAGCAGTTCTTC.

This chain connects TRBV5-4 to TRBJ2-6, with 11 bases that match TRBD1. CDR3 size: 17 residues. The V gene end was trimmed by 2 bases and the J gene end by 4 bases; junction bases not matched to a gene: 5. CDR1 is SGHNT, CDR2 YYREEE, per germline (reference sequence). CDR3 in DNA: TGTGCCAGCAGCTTCGGACAGGGGGCGAACGGGGCCAACGTCCTGACTTTC. It specifies CASSFGQGANGANVLTF.

The sample holds one count of this clone. The V call is TRBV18, the J call TRBJ2-1; D unclear. The CDR3 contains 12 residues. Germline V lookup: CDR1 KGHSH, CDR2 LQKENI. The V gene lost 3 bases and the J gene lost 6 bases, with 6 bases spanning the gap. CDR3 sequence reads: CASSPLLNEQFF. DNA for the CDR3: TGTGCCAGCTCACCCCTACTCAATGAGCAGTTCTTC. The entire variable domain, with the rest obtained from reference TRBV18 and TRBJ2-1, is as follows: NAGVMQNPRHLVRRRGQEARLRCSPMKGHSHVYWYRQLPEEGLKFMVYLQKENIIDESGMPKERFSAEFPKEGPSILRIQQVVRGDSAAYFCASSPLLNEQFFGPGTRLTVL.

The CDR3 loop is CASSRLAGTAQETQYF. CDR3 DNA: TGTGCCAGCAGCCGCCTGGCGGGGACTGCACAAGAGACCCAGTACTTC. V and J are TRBV7-7 and TRBJ2-5; D is possibly TRBD2 (6 bases). Germline lookup yields CDR1 SSHAT and CDR2 FNYEAQ (reference sequence). V dropped 5 bases and J dropped 2 bases, with 18 bases sitting between them. The CDR3 loop spans 16 amino acids.

The chain couples TRBV6-5 to TRBJ2-7; D gene uncertain. Trimming left V 6 bases short and J 0 bases short, with 12 bases between. Germline lookup yields CDR1 MNHEY and CDR2 SVGAGI. The CDR3 has 14 residues. In nucleotides, the CDR3 is TGTGCCAGCAGCCTAGGGCTCTACTCCTACGAGCAGTACTTC. Its translation: CASSLGLYSYEQYF.

The chain combines TRBV19 with TRBJ2-1, with 13 bases fitting TRBD2. Losses at the gene ends were 1 base for V and 6 bases for J; bases not matched to a gene: 12. This CDR3 contains 19 residues. Per the germline V gene, CDR1 is LNHDA and CDR2 is SQIVND (reference sequence). CDR3 amino acids: CASSIGGTSGILRGNEQFF. CDR3 in DNA: TGTGCCAGTAGTATAGGGGGGACTAGCGGGATCCTCCGCGGCAATGAGCAGTTCTTC.

V usage is TRBV27 and J usage is TRBJ2-7, with D tentatively TRBD1 or TRBD2 (6 bases each). The V end lost 0 bases, the J end lost 7 bases, and 13 bases lay between the germline ends. CDR1 is MNHEY, CDR2 SMNVEV, per germline (reference sequence). The CDR3 length is 14 residues. The CDR3 DNA reads as TGTGCCAGCAGTTTATCTGGGGGGCCAAGGGAGCAGTACTTC. Translation gives CASSLSGGPREQYF.